This T cell receptor (beta chain) was sequenced in a study of T cell clones after liver transplantation. Turning to this clone: Its antigen remains unidentified.

The CDR3 sequence is 13 residues long. Germline CDR1 LNHDA, CDR2 SQIVND (reference sequence). V lost 1 base to trimming and J lost 3 bases, with 6 bases between them. Only in-frame clones appear in the TCRdb table, and some are missing; sequencing was by immunoSEQ multiplex PCR. The sample shows about 75,000 clones, about 85% of them seen only once. Study conclusions and caveats: The donor-reactive repertoire was only partly measurable in a couple of subjects, lacking donor cells. A larger donor-reactive than third-party decline suggested partial antigen-specific deletion. A significant post-transplant drop in circulating graft-donor-reactive CD4 TCRbeta sequences occurred in most of the 8 subjects.

The sequencing used CD4+ T cells from blood, collected around 48 months after liver transplant. The clonotype was recovered from a human patient who received a liver transplant. Some T cells may be transferred from the graft donor. The chain links TRBV19 to TRBJ2-5, with D uncertain. The CDR3 reads CASSIVQKETQYF. The CDR3 region has the DNA TGTGCCAGTAGTATAGTACAGAAAGAGACCCAGTACTTC.